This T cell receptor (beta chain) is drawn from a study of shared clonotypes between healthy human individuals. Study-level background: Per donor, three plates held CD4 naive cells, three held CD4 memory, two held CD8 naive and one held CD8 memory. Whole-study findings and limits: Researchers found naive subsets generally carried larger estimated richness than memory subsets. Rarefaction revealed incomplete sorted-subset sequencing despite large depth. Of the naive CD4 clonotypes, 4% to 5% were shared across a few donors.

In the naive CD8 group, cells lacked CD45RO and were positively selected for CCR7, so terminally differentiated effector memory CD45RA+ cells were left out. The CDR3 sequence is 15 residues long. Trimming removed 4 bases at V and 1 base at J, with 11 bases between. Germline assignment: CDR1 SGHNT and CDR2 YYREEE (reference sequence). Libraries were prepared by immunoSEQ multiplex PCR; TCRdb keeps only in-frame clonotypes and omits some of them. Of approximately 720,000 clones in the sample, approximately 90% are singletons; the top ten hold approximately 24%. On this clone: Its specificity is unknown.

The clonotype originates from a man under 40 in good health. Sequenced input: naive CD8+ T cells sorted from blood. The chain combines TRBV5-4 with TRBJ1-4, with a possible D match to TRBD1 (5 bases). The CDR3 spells CASSNWDGTNEKLFF. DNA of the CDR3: TGTGCCAGCAGCAACTGGGACGGAACTAATGAAAAACTGTTTTTT.